This T cell receptor beta chain was profiled in a study of T cells in Graves' hyperthyroidism and ophthalmopathy. Study-level information: The blood sample was taken at first diagnosis, before treatment began. The study's findings and limits: Ophthalmopathy stood apart from stable hyperthyroidism in a 13 V-J model.

Amplified TCR beta CDR3 regions derived from RNA transcripts. A first-round RT-PCR of the TCR CDR3 used the HTBI primer set. Using its own MiXCR run on the multiplex PCR reads, TCRdb lists one record per CDR3 protein. The sample includes fewer than 400,000 distinct CDR3 sequences, roughly 15% of them seen just once. Between the trimmed V and J ends, which lost 4 bases and 6 bases, there was a span of 11 bases. CDR3 length: 13 residues. Germline CDR1 is SGHTA and CDR2 is FQGTGA. About this clonotype itself: The antigen is unknown.

This TCR derives from a young man with Graves' hyperthyroidism. Sequencing input: blood. The chain employs TRBV7-3 and TRBJ2-3; D remains unclear. CDR3 protein: CASSSTNWDTQYF. CDR3 sequence (DNA): TGTGCCAGCAGCTCCACCAACTGGGATACGCAGTATTTT.